Listed here are 2 T cell receptor beta chains from one sample, sequenced in a study of blood T cell repertoires in COVID-19. Clones were sequenced by immunoSEQ multiplex PCR, and TCRdb holds only the in-frame ones, with some missing. The data show around 150,000 clones, with more than 75% seen just once and about 2.5% held by the top ten. The sample comprised peripheral blood. The receptor source for this set is a man over 45 with active COVID-19.

The chain uses TRBV14 and TRBJ1-2; 9 positions agree with TRBD1. Germline trimming cut 6 bases from V and 8 bases from J; bases unmatched to any gene: 13. The CDR3 totals 15 residues. The V gene's germline CDR1 is SGHDN and CDR2 FVKESK. CDR3 in DNA: TGTGCCAGCAGTACCGGGACAGGGCTTTTCGGGGGCTACACCTTC. Protein: CASSTGTGLFGGYTF.

A single count supports this clone. CDR3 sequence (DNA): TGCGCCAGCAGCCTACTGTGGGACACCCCCTACGAGCAGTACTTC. Its translation is CASSLLWDTPYEQYF. The chain couples TRBV4-3 to TRBJ2-7; perhaps TRBD1 as D (6 bases). The CDR3 is 15 residues long. Trimming took off 4 bases at V and 2 bases at J, with 15 bases between the two ends. Germline V gives CDR1 LGHNA, CDR2 YSLEER.